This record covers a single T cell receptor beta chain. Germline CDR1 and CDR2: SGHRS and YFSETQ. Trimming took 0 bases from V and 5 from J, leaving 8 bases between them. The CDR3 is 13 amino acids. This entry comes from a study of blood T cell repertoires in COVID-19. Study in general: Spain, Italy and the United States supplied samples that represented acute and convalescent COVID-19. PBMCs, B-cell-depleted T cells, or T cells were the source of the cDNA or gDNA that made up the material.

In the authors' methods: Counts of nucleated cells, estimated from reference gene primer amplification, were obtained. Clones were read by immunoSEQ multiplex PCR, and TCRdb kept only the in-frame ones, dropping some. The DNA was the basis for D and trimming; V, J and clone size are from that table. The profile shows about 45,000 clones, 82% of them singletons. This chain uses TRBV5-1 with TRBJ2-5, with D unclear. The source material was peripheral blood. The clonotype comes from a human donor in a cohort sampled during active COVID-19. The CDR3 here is CASSLDSLETQYF. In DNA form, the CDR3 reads TGCGCCAGCAGCTTGGATAGCCTGGAGACCCAGTACTTC.